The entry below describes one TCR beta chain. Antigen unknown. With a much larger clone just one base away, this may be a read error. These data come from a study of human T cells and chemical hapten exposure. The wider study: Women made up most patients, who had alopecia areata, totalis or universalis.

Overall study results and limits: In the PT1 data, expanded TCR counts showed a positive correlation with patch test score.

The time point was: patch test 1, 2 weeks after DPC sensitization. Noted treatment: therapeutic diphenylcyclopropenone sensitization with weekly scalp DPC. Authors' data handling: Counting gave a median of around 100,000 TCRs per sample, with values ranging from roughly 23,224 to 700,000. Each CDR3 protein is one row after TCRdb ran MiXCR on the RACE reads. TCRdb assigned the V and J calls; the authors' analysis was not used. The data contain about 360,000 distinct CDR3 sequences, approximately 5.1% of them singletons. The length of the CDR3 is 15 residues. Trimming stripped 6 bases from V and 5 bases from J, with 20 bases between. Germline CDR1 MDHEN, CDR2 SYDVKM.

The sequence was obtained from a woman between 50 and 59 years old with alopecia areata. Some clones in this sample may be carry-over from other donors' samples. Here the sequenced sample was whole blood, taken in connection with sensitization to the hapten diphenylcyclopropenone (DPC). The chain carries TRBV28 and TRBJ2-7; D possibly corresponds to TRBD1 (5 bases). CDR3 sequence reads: CASRPGHVPTNEQYF. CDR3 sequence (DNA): TGTGCCAGCAGGCCAGGACACGTCCCGACCAACGAGCAGTACTTC.